A selection of T cell receptor beta chains follows, all from one sample in a study of Ad26.COV2.S vaccination and SARS-CoV-2 variants. Profiled with immunoSEQ multiplex PCR; TCRdb holds only in-frame clones, not every one. Of about 410,000 clones in the sample, more than 85% were seen once. Material: peripheral blood, obtained in a trial of Ad26.COV2.S vaccine versus placebo. The receptors shown here come from a person between 18 and 60 years old who received the Ad26.COV2.S COVID-19 vaccine or a placebo. Both conserved end residues are trimmed from each CDR3.

V	J	CDR3
TRBV14	TRBJ1-2	ASSQRWGQGYT
TRBV2	TRBJ1-5	ASSELTSNQPQH
TRBV7-2	TRBJ1-1	ASSFLQGLLTEAF
TRBV27	TRBJ2-5	ASSPGRRGETQY
TRBV18	TRBJ1-4	ASSPGENEKLF
TRBV10-1	TRBJ1-6	ASSELRDSPLH
TRBV15	TRBJ2-2	ATSRDREDTGELF
TRBV7-6	TRBJ2-1	ASSVLAGVYNEQF
TRBV15	TRBJ2-1	ATSRYDVGTASYNEQF
TRBV5-6	TRBJ2-2	ASSLLRGSANTGELF
TRBV18	TRBJ1-2	ASSVGEGAHGYT
TRBV5-1	TRBJ2-7	ASSLGGSSEEQY
TRBV13	TRBJ2-3	ASSPRGRREDTQY
TRBV4-1	TRBJ1-2	ASTGQADGYT
TRBV5-1	TRBJ1-1	ASSLAGAHEAF
TRBV11-2	TRBJ2-2	ASTRGLAGGSYTGELF
TRBV7-2	TRBJ2-1	ASSLLAGQAYNEQF
TRBV18	TRBJ2-7	ASSPGQGDSYEQY
TRBV5-4	TRBJ2-1	ASSSRWDEQF
TRBV5-1	TRBJ2-1	ASSPGTSGGAPYNEQF
TRBV2	TRBJ2-2	ASSEGTGDTGELF
TRBV19	TRBJ1-1	ASSIGGSTEAF
TRBV9	TRBJ2-7	ASSGPSGSR
TRBV5-1	TRBJ1-1	ASSAQGARTEAF
TRBV29-1	TRBJ1-2	SALGQGSAFYGYT
TRBV3-1/TRBV3-2	TRBJ2-1	ASSPPRPDNEQF
TRBV29-1	TRBJ2-3	SVEDPASGGTDTQY
TRBV19	TRBJ1-1	ASSWERGDTEAF
TRBV18	TRBJ2-5	ASSPLVQSPETQY
TRBV5-1	TRBJ1-2	ASSLNGDYGYT
TRBV12-5	TRBJ2-5	ASGLTFGAQETQY
TRBV4-1	TRBJ1-2	ASSQARGEDYGYT
TRBV14	TRBJ1-1	ASSQEWYGDTENTEAF
TRBV10-3	TRBJ2-7	AISEASGAYEQY
TRBV7-9	TRBJ1-1	ASSLVENTEAF
TRBV4-3	TRBJ1-5	ASSQDRSGGRDNQPQH
TRBV10-3	TRBJ1-6	AISEIRDRVNSPLH
TRBV19	TRBJ2-3	ASRGLAGLTDTQY
TRBV7-9	TRBJ1-4	ASSLDRDTGNEKLF
TRBV6-2/TRBV6-3	TRBJ2-7	ASSYGRIYEQY
TRBV27	TRBJ2-1	ASSSLLGDSYNEQF
TRBV19	TRBJ1-4	ASSMRGFGEKLF
TRBV10-2	TRBJ2-2	ASKRGGKNTGELF
TRBV11-2	TRBJ2-2	ASSLGVVYGLNTGELF
TRBV7-9	TRBJ2-7	ASTKRRQGSLWEQY
TRBV3-1/TRBV3-2	TRBJ2-7	ASSQAGGIGYEQY